The present TCR beta chain was sequenced within a study of CD4 T cells in relation to SARS-CoV-2 and coronaviruses. Study-wide background: After nine to eleven days of antigen culture, PBMC TCR beta CDR3s were sequenced. Shared crossreactive spike epitopes were mapped to their HLA restriction.

CD4+ T cells from unexposed donors were obtained before the COVID-19 pandemic (2011-2018). CD4+ T cells were isolated from the cells after 10 days of culture. Testing used SARS-CoV-2 S/N and four cold-coronavirus spikes on unexposed-donor CD4+ T cells, cells permitting. This clone was seen a few times. The target antigen is unknown. TCRdb keeps only in-frame clones here, not all; method: immunoSEQ multiplex PCR. Of roughly 30,000 clones in the sample, about 80% are singletons; the top ten hold roughly 17%. V lost 5 bases, J lost 1 base, and 14 bases lay in between. CDR3 size: 15 residues. Germline-derived CDR1 and CDR2 are SEHNR and FQNEAQ (reference sequence).

Sequences were obtained from CD4+ T cells from PBMCs, cultured in vitro. The TCR comes from a human donor in good health. V gene TRBV7-9 combines with J gene TRBJ1-1; D gene unclear. In DNA, the CDR3 is TGTGCCAGCAGCCCCTCTGGATCACGGAACACTGAAGCTTTCTTT. Its translation is CASSPSGSRNTEAFF. Filled out from reference TRBV7-9 and TRBJ1-1, the complete variable domain reads DTGVSQNPRHKITKRGQNVTFRCDPISEHNRLYWYRQTLGQGPEFLTYFQNEAQLEKSRLLSDRFSAERPKGSFSTLEIQRTEQGDSAMYLCASSPSGSRNTEAFFGQGTRLTVV.